A single sample is the source of the 16 T cell receptor beta chains below, sequenced in a study of human T cells and chemical hapten exposure. The authors' total RNA extraction used unfractionated whole blood. MiXCR was run by TCRdb on the 5' RACE reads, yielding one entry per CDR3 protein. The repertoire holds roughly 110,000 distinct CDR3 sequences, approximately 19% seen once, with 2.5% to 3% in the top ten. The receptor set was obtained from a human donor in good health.

The chain carries TRBV6-5 and TRBJ2-7; TRBD1 aligns across 10 bases. The CDR3 runs 15 residues. Per the germline V gene, CDR1 is MNHEY and CDR2 is SVGAGI. V was clipped by 8 bases and J by 4 bases; unmatched bases: 11. The CDR3 reads CASGLHGQGEYEQYF. Here the CDR3 DNA reads TGTGCCAGCGGACTACATGGACAGGGGGAATACGAGCAGTACTTC.

V gene TRBV7-8 combines with J gene TRBJ2-3; D is unresolved. Germline loops: CDR1 SGHVS, CDR2 FQNEAQ. The V end was cut by 5 bases, the J end by 1 base, with 10 bases between. There are 14 residues in the CDR3. CDR3 sequence: CASSPEIGTDTQYF. CDR3 DNA sequence: TGTGCCAGCAGCCCCGAGATCGGCACAGATACGCAGTATTTT.

This clonotype was found a few times. The rearrangement uses TRBV4-1 and TRBJ1-4, with D uncertain. CDR3 size: 15 residues. V lost 1 base to trimming and J lost 5 bases, with 11 bases between them. Germline-derived CDR1 and CDR2 are MGHRA and YSYEKL. CDR3 amino acids: CASSQVSSWNEKLFF. Written as DNA, the CDR3 is TGCGCCAGCAGCCAAGTTTCCAGTTGGAATGAAAAACTGTTTTTT.

V gene TRBV29-1 combines with J gene TRBJ1-6; 8 bases are shared with TRBD1. The length of the CDR3 is 14 residues. Losses at the gene ends were 6 bases for V and 7 bases for J; bases not matched to a gene: 8. Germline V gives CDR1 SQVTM, CDR2 ANQGSEA. The CDR3 coding sequence is TGCAGCGTGACAACAGGGGGATGGAATTCACCCCTCCACTTT. Encoded protein: CSVTTGGWNSPLHF.

This clonotype appeared once. CDR3 DNA: TGTGCCAGCAGTTTATCGAAACAGGTCTATGGCTACACCTTC. Amino acids: CASSLSKQVYGYTF. The rearrangement links TRBV27 to TRBJ1-2; TRBD1 might be the D (5 bases). The V and J ends lost 0 bases and 4 bases respectively, with 9 bases between them. Germline loops: CDR1 MNHEY, CDR2 SMNVEV (reference sequence). The CDR3 runs to 14 residues.

This clonotype was seen a few times. The chain couples TRBV9 to TRBJ2-3; no definite D call. V lost 0 bases and J 3 bases, leaving 5 bases between the germline ends. This CDR3 is built from 13 residues. Looked up from germline, CDR1 is SGDLS and CDR2 is YYNGEE. In DNA, the CDR3 is TGTGCCAGCAGCGTAGACTGGACAGATACGCAGTATTTT. Encoded protein: CASSVDWTDTQYF.

V and J are TRBV5-1 and TRBJ2-1; D remains unclear. The CDR3 covers 17 residues. V was pared by 0 bases and J by 6 bases, with 19 bases between. Germline-derived CDR1 and CDR2 are SGHRS and YFSETQ. As DNA, the CDR3 is TGCGCCAGCAGCTTGGCACGAGGCGAGCGTTCGGGCAATGAGCAGTTCTTC. Residues: CASSLARGERSGNEQFF.

This clonotype was counted between two and nine times. V usage is TRBV28 and J usage is TRBJ2-1; D could derive from TRBD1 or TRBD2 (5 bases each). The CDR3 runs 22 residues. Germline values: CDR1 MDHEN, CDR2 SYDVKM. Trimming shortened V by 2 bases and J by 1 base, and 30 bases separated the two germline ends. The CDR3 coding sequence is TGTGCCAGCAGTTTACCCTCGATCCTTCAGGGTAAGAGTGGGGAGTCCTACAATGAGCAGTTCTTC. Protein sequence: CASSLPSILQGKSGESYNEQFF.

The chain joins TRBV5-1 to TRBJ1-1; 8 bases match TRBD1. The CDR3 spans 17 residues. J gave up 0 bases and V 0 bases, and 7 bases lay outside the gene matches. Germline lookup yields CDR1 SGHRS and CDR2 YFSETQ. CDR3 in amino acids: CASSLVGDRRLNTEAFF. DNA of the CDR3: TGCGCCAGCAGCTTGGTCGGGGACAGGCGATTGAACACTGAAGCTTTCTTT. Full variable domain (remainder filled in from reference TRBV5-1 and TRBJ1-1): KAGVTQTPRYLIKTRGQQVTLSCSPISGHRSVSWYQQTPGQGLQFLFEYFSETQRNKGNFPGRFSGRQFSNSRSEMNVSTLELGDSALYLCASSLVGDRRLNTEAFFGQGTRLTVV.

The rearrangement links TRBV27 to TRBJ2-3; a weak D match, TRBD1 (5 bases). CDR1 is MNHEY and CDR2 is SMNVEV in the germline V gene (reference sequence). V lost 2 bases to trimming and J lost 5 bases, with 11 bases between them. The CDR3 runs to 14 residues. The CDR3 is CASSLDRTKDTQYF. CDR3 sequence (DNA): TGTGCCAGCAGTTTAGACAGAACCAAAGATACGCAGTATTTT.

This clonotype has only a few counts. The chain carries TRBV2 and TRBJ2-5; the match to TRBD2 covers 8 bases. CDR1 and CDR2 (germline): SNHLY, FYNNEI. This CDR3 has 13 residues. V shed 7 bases, J shed 4 bases, and the junction held 5 bases outside the gene matches. The CDR3 loop is CASKRESRETQYF. The CDR3 DNA reads as TGTGCCAGCAAGCGGGAGTCGCGAGAGACCCAGTACTTC.

This rearrangement joins TRBV29-1 to TRBJ1-1; no clear D gene. Trimming pared 7 bases from V and 1 base from J, leaving 10 bases between. The CDR3 covers 12 residues. The germline CDR1 and CDR2 sequences are SQVTM and ANQGSEA. The CDR3 region has the DNA TGCAGCGCTAGAGACACGAACACTGAAGCTTTCTTT. It codes for CSARDTNTEAFF.

This clonotype was seen only a few times. This chain joins TRBV27 and TRBJ1-1; a possible D gene is TRBD1 (5 bases). V dropped 5 bases and J dropped 3 bases, with 16 bases sitting between them. Germline assignment: CDR1 MNHEY and CDR2 SMNVEV (reference sequence). The CDR3 is 15 amino acids. The CDR3 region is CASSPQAGSDTEAFF. CDR3 DNA: TGTGCCAGCAGTCCCCAGGCAGGGTCGGACACTGAAGCTTTCTTT.

The chain uses TRBV5-6 and TRBJ1-5, with 9 positions matching TRBD1. Germline CDR1 SGHDT, CDR2 YYEEEE. After removal of 2 bases from V and 0 bases from J, the junction contained 6 bases not matched to a gene. The CDR3 runs to 17 residues. The CDR3 region is CASSFGQGLFSNQPQHF. The CDR3 DNA is TGTGCCAGCAGCTTTGGACAGGGGTTGTTTAGCAATCAGCCCCAGCATTTT.

This chain links TRBV5-6 with TRBJ1-2; D gene unclear. Germline loops: CDR1 SGHDT, CDR2 YYEEEE. V was cut by 0 bases and J by 0 bases, with 6 bases left in between. The CDR3 is 14 residues long. The CDR3 protein is CASSLDGANYGYTF. The CDR3 DNA reads as TGTGCCAGCAGCTTGGACGGAGCTAACTATGGCTACACCTTC.

This clonotype was recorded a few times. This chain joins TRBV6-5 and TRBJ1-5; a possible D gene is TRBD1 (5 bases). This CDR3 comprises 13 residues. The V gene's germline CDR1 is MNHEY and CDR2 SVGAGI. Trimming cost V 2 bases and J 4 bases, with 6 bases left between them. The CDR3 region has the DNA TGTGCCAGCAGTTACGAGGGGAATCAGCCCCAGCATTTT. Translated, it gives CASSYEGNQPQHF.